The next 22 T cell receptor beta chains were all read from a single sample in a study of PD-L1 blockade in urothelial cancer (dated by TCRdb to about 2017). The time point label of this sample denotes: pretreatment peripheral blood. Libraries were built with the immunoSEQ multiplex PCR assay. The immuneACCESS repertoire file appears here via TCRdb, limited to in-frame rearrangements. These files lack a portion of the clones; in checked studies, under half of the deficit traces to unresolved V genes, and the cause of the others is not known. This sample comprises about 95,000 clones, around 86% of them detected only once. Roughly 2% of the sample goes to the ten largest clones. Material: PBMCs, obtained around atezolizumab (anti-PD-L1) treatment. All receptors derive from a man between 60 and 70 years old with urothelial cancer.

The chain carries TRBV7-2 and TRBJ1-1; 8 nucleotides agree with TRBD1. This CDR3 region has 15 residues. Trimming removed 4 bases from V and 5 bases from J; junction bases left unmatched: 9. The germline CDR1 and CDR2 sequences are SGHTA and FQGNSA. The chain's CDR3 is CASSSFDRGGTEAFF. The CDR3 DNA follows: TGTGCCAGCAGCTCCTTCGACAGGGGAGGAACTGAAGCTTTCTTT.

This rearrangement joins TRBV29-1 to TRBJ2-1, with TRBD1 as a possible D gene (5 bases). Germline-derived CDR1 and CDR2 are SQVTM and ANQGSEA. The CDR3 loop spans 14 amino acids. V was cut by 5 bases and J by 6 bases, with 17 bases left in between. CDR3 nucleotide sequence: TGCAGCGTTATGTCGGACAACACCGTCAATGAGCAGTTCTTC. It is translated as CSVMSDNTVNEQFF.

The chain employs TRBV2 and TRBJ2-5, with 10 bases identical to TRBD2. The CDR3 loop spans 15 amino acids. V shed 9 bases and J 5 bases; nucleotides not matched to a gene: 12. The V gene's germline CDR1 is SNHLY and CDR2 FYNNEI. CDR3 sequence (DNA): TGTGCCAGTACCGGACTAGCGGACTACCGGGAGACCCAGTACTTC. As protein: CASTGLADYRETQYF. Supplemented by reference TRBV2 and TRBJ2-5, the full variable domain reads EPEVTQTPSHQVTQMGQEVILRCVPISNHLYFYWYRQILGQKVEFLVSFYNNEISEKSEIFDDQFSVERPDGSNFTLKIRSTKLEDSAMYFCASTGLADYRETQYFGPGTRLLVL.

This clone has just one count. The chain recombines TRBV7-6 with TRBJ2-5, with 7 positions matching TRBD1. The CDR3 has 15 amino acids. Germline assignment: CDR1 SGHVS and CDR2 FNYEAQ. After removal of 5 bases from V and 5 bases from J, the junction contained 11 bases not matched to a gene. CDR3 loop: CASSTVQGLGETQYF. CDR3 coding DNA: TGTGCCAGCAGCACCGTACAGGGGCTTGGGGAGACCCAGTACTTC.

CDR3: CASSPRDRGVDNSPLHF. As DNA, the CDR3 is TGCGCCAGCAGCCCCCGGGACAGGGGCGTCGATAATTCACCCCTCCACTTT. The chain uses TRBV5-1 and TRBJ1-6; 10 bases map to TRBD1. Germline V gene sequence: CDR1 SGHRS, CDR2 YFSETQ. The V gene end was trimmed by 4 bases and the J gene end by 5 bases; junction bases not matched to a gene: 9. This CDR3 comprises 17 residues.

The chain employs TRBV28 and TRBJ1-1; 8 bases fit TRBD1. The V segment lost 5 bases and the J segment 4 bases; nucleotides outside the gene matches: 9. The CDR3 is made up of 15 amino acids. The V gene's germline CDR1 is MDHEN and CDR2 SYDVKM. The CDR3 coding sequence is TGTGCCAGCAGTGCCCCCAGGGGGCTCGGCACTGAAGCTTTCTTT. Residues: CASSAPRGLGTEAFF. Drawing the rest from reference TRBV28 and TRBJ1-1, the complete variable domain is DVKVTQSSRYLVKRTGEKVFLECVQDMDHENMFWYRQDPGLGLRLIYFSYDVKMKEKGDIPEGYSVSREKKERFSLILESASTNQTSMYLCASSAPRGLGTEAFFGQGTRLTVV.

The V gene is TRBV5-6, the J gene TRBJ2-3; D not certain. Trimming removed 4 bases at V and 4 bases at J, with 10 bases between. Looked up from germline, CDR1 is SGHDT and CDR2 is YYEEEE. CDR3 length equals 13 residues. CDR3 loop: CASSPSAADTQYF. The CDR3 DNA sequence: TGTGCCAGCAGCCCTTCCGCGGCAGATACGCAGTATTTT.

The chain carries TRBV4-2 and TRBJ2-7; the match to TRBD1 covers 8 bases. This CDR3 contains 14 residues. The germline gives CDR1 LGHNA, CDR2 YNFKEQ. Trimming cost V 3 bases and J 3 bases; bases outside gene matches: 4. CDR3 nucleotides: TGTGCCAGCAGCCACCGACAGGGGATCTACGAGCAGTACTTC. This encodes CASSHRQGIYEQYF.

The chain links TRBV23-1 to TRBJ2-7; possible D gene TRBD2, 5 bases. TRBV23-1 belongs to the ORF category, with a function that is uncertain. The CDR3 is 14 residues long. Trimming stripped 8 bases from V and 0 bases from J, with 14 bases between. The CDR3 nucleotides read TGCGCCAGCGGACGGACTTTCCACTCCTACGAGCAGTACTTC. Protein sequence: CASGRTFHSYEQYF.

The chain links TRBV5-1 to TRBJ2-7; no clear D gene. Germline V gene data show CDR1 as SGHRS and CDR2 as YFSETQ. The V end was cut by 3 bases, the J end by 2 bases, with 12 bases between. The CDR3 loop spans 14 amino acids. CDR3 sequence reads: CASSSPTDTYEQYF. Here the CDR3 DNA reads TGCGCCAGCAGCTCGCCAACAGACACCTACGAGCAGTACTTC. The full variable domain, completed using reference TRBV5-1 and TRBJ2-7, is KAGVTQTPRYLIKTRGQQVTLSCSPISGHRSVSWYQQTPGQGLQFLFEYFSETQRNKGNFPGRFSGRQFSNSRSEMNVSTLELGDSALYLCASSSPTDTYEQYFGPGTRLTVT.

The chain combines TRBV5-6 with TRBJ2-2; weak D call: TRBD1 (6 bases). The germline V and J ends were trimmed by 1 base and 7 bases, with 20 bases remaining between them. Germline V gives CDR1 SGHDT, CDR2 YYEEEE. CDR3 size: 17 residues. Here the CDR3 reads CASSLLGQGSRNGELFF. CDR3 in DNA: TGTGCCAGCAGCTTGCTGGGCCAGGGGAGCCGCAACGGGGAGCTGTTTTTT.

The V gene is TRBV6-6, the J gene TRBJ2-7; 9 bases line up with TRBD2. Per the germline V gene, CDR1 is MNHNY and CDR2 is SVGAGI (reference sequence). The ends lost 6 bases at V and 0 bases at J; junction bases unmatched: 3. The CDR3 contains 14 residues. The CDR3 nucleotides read TGTGCCAGCAGCCTAGCGGGGAGCTCCTACGAGCAGTACTTC. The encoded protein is CASSLAGSSYEQYF.

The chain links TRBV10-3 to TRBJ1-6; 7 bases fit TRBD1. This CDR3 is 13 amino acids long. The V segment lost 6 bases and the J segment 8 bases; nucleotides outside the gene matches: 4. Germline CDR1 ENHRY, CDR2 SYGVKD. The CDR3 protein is CAIRGDSDSPLHF. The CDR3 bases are TGTGCCATCAGGGGGGACAGTGATTCACCCCTCCACTTT.

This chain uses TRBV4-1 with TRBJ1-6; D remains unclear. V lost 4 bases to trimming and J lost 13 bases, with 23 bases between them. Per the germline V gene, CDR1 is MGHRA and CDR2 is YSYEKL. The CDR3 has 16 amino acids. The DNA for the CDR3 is TGCGCCAGCAGCCTTCGAGCACGACACTTTGACCGCCCCCTCCACTTT. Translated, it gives CASSLRARHFDRPLHF.

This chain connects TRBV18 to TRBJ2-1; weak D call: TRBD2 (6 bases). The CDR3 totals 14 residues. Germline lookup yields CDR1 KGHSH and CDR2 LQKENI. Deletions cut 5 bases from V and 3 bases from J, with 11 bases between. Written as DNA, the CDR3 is TGTGCCAGCTCAAGACCGACTAGCTACAATGAGCAGTTCTTC. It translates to CASSRPTSYNEQFF.

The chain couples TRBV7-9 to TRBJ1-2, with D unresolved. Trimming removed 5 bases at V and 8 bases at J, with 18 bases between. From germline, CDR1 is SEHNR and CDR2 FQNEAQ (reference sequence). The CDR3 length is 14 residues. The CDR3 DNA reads TGTGCCAGCAGCCCCCGGGGTACTCCGGAAGGCTACACCTTC. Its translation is CASSPRGTPEGYTF.

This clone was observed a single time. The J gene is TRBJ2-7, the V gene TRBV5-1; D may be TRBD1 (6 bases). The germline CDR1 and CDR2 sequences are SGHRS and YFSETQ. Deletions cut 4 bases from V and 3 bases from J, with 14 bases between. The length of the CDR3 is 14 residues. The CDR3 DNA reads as TGCGCCAGCAGCCCGACCCAGGGGATCTACGAGCAGTACTTC. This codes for CASSPTQGIYEQYF. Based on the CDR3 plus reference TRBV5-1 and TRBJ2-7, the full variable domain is KAGVTQTPRYLIKTRGQQVTLSCSPISGHRSVSWYQQTPGQGLQFLFEYFSETQRNKGNFPGRFSGRQFSNSRSEMNVSTLELGDSALYLCASSPTQGIYEQYFGPGTRLTVT.

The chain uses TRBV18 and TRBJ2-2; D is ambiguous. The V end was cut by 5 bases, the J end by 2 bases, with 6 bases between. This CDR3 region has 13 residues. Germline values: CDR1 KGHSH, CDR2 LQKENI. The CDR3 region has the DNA TGTGCCAGCTCAGAGGTAAACACCGGGGAGCTGTTTTTT. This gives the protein CASSEVNTGELFF.

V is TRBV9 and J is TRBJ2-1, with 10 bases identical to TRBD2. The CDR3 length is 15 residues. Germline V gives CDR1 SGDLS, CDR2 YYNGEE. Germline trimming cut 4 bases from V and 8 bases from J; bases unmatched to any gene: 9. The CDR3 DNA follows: TGTGCCAGCAGCCCTTTAGCGGGGGGCTGGGATGAGCAGTTCTTC. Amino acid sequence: CASSPLAGGWDEQFF.

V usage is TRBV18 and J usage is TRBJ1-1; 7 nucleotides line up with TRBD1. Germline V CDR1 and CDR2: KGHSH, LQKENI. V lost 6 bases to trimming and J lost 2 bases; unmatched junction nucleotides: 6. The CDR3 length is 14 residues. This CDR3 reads CASSLGTANTEAFF. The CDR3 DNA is TGTGCCAGCTCCCTGGGGACAGCCAACACTGAAGCTTTCTTT.

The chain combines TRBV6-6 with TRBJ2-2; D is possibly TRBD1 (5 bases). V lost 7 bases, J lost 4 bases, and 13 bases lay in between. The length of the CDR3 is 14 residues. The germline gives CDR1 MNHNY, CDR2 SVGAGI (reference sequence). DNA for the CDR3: TGTGCCAGCATCGGATTTCAGGGCACCGGGGAGCTGTTTTTT. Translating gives CASIGFQGTGELFF.

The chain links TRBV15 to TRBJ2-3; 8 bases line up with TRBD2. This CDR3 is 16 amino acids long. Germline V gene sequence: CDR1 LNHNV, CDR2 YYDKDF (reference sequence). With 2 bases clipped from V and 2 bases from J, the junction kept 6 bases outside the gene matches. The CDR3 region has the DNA TGTGCCACCAGCAGATCGAGCGGGAGCAACACAGATACGCAGTATTTT. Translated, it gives CATSRSSGSNTDTQYF.